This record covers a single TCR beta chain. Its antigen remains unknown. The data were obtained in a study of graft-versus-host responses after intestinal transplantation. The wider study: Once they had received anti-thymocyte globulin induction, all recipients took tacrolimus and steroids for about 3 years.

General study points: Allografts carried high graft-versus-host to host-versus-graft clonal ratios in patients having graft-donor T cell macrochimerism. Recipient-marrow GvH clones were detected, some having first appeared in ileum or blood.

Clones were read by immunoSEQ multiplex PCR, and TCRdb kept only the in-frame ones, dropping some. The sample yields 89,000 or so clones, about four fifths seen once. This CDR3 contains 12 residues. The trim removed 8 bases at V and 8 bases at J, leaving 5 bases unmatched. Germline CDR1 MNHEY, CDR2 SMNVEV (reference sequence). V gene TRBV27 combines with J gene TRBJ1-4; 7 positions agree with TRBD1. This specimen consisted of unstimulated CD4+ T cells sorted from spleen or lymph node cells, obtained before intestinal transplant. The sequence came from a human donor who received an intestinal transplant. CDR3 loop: CASGTDQEKLFF. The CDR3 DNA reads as TGTGCCAGCGGGACAGATCAAGAAAAACTGTTTTTT. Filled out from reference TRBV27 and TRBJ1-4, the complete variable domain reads EAQVTQNPRYLITVTGKKLTVTCSQNMNHEYMSWYRQDPGLGLRQIYYSMNVEVTDKGDVPEGYKVSRKEKRNFPLILESPSPNQTSLYFCASGTDQEKLFFGSGTQLSVL.